This T cell receptor beta chain was captured in a study of shared clonotypes between healthy human individuals. Generated by immunoSEQ multiplex PCR, the TCRdb table keeps only in-frame clones and is missing some. The table has 2 million to 2.5 million clones, over 85% seen once. Germline CDR1 is SGDLS and CDR2 is YYNGEE. This CDR3 spans 14 amino acids. Trimming stripped 6 bases from V and 1 base from J, with 13 bases between. The V and J genes are TRBV9 and TRBJ2-5, with D perhaps assigned TRBD1 or TRBD2 (5 bases each). The sequence came from a man between 18 and 29 years old in good health. Some clones in this sample may be carry-over from other donors' samples. The sequencing input was naive CD4+ T cells from PBMCs. Regarding subset: CD45RA+ positively selected. Written as DNA, the CDR3 is TGTGCCAGCATGAGGGGCCTGGCCCAAGAGACCCAGTACTTC. Protein: CASMRGLAQETQYF.